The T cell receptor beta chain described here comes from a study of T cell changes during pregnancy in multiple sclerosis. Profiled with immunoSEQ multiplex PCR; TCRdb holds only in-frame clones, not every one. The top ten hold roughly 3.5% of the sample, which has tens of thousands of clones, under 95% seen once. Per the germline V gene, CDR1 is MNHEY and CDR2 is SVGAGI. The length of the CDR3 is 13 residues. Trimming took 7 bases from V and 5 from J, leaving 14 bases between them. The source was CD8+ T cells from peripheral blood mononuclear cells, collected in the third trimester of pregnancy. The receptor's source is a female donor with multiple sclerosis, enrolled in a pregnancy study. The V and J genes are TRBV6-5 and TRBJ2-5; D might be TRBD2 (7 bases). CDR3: CASTGGAWETQYF. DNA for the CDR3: TGTGCCAGCACGGGGGGCGCCTGGGAGACCCAGTACTTC.